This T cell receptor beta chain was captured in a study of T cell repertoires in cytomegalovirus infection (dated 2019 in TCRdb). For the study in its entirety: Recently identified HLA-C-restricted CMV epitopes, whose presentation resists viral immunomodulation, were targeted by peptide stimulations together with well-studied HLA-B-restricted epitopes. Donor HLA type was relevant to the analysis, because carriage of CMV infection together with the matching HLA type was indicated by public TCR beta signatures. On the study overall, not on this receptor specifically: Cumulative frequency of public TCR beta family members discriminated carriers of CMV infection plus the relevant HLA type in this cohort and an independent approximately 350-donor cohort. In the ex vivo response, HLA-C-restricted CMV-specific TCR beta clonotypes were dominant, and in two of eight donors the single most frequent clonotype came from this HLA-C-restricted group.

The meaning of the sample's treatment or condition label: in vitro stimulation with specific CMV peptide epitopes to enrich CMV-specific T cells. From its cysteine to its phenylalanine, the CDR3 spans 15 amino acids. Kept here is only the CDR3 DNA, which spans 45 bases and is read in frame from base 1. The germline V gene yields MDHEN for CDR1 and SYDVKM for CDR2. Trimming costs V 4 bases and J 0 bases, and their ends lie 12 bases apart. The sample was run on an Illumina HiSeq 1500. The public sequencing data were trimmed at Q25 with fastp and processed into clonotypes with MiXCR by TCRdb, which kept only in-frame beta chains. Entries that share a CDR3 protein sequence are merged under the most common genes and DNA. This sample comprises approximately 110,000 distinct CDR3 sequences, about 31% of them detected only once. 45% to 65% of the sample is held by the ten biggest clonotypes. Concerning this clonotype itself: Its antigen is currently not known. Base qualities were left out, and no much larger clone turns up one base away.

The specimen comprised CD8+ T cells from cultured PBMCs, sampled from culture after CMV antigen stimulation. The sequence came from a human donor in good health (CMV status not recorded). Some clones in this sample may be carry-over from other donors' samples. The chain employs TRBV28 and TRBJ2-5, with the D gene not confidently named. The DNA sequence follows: TGTGCCAGCAGTTCCCTAGTCATGTACCAAGAGACCCAGTACTTC. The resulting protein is CASSSLVMYQETQYF.